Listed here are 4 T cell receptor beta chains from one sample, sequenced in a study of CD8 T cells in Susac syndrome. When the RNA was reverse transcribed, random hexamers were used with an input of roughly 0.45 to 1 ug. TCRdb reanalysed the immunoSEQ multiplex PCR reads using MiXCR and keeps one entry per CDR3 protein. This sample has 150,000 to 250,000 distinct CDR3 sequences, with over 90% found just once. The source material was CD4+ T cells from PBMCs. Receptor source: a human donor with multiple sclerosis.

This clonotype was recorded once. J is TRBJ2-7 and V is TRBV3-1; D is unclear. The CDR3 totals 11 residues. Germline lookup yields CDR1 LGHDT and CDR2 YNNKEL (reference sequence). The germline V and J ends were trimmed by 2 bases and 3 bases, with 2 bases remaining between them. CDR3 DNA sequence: TGTGCCAGCAGCCAATACTACGAGCAGTACTTC. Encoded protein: CASSQYYEQYF.

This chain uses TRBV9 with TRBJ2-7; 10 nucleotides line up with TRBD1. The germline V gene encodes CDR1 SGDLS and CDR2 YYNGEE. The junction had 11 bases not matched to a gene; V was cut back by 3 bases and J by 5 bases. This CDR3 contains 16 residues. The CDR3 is CASSARTGTGVNEQYF. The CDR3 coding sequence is TGTGCCAGCAGCGCTCGGACCGGGACAGGGGTTAACGAGCAGTACTTC.

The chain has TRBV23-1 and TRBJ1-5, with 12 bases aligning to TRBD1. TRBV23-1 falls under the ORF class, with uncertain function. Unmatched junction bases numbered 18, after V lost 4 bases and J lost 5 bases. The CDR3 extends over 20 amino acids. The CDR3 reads CASSRYGTGGEKNPDQPQHF. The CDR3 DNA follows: TGCGCCAGCAGTCGATATGGGACAGGGGGCGAGAAGAACCCAGATCAGCCCCAGCATTTT.

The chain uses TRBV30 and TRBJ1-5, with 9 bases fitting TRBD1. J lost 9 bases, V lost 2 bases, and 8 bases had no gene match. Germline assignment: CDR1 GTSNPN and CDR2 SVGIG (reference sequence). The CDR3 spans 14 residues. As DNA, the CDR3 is TGTGCCTGGAGTTGGGGACAGGGCTGGGCGCCCCAGCATTTT. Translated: CAWSWGQGWAPQHF. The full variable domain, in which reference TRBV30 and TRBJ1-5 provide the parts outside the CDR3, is SQTIHQWPATLVQPVGSPLSLECTVEGTSNPNLYWYRQAAGRGLQLLFYSVGIGQISSEVPQNLSASRPQDRQFILSSKKLLLSDSGFYLCAWSWGQGWAPQHFGDGTRLSIL.